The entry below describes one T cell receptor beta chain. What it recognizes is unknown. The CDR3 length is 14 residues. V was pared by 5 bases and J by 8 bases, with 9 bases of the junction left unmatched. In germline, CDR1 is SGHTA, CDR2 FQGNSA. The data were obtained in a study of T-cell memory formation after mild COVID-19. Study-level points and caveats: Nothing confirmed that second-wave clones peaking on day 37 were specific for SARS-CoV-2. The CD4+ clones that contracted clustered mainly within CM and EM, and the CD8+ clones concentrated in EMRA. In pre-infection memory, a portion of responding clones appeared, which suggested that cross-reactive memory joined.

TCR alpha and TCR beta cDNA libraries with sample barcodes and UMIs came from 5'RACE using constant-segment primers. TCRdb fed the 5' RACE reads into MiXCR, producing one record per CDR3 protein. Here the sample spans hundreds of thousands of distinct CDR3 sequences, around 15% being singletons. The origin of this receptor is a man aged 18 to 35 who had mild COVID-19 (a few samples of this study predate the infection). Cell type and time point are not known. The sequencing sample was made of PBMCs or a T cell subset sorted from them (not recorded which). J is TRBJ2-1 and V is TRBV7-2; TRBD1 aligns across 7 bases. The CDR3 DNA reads TGTGCCAGCAGCGTTGACAGGGTTCTGGATGAGCAGTTCTTC. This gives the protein CASSVDRVLDEQFF. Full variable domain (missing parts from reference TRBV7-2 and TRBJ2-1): GAGVSQSPSNKVTEKGKDVELRCDPISGHTALYWYRQSLGQGLEFLIYFQGNSAPDKSGLPSDRFSAERTGGSVSTLTIQRTQQEDSAVYLCASSVDRVLDEQFFGPGTRLTVL.